Presented here are 9 T cell receptor beta chains from one specimen sequenced in a study of OX40 agonist ivuxolimab in advanced cancers. This table comes from immunoSEQ multiplex PCR, and its TCRdb copy is limited to in-frame clones, with some not included. The sample contains 70,000 to 95,000 clones, around 88% of which appear only once. The sample here was CD4+ or CD8+ T cells sorted from blood, taken in a trial of the OX40 agonist ivuxolimab. The origin of the receptors is an adult with an advanced solid tumor such as melanoma, head and neck, liver or kidney cancer.

CDR3 protein: CSARGPYEQYF. The CDR3 nucleotides are TGCAGTGCTAGGGGACCCTACGAGCAGTACTTC. V is TRBV20-1 and J is TRBJ2-7; D is perhaps TRBD1 or TRBD2 (5 bases each). The CDR3 is made up of 11 amino acids. From germline, CDR1 is DFQATT and CDR2 SNEGSKA (reference sequence). Trimming left V 3 bases short and J 2 bases short, with 5 bases between.

This clone was recorded only once. V usage is TRBV6-6 and J usage is TRBJ2-7; the match to TRBD2 covers 7 bases. The CDR3 is 15 amino acids. Germline V lookup: CDR1 MNHNY, CDR2 SVGAGI (reference sequence). With V trimmed by 6 bases and J by 6 bases, 14 bases remained unmatched. The CDR3 DNA reads as TGTGCCAGCAGGCGAGGGGCAGCGGGAAATGGCGAGCAGTACTTC. This codes for CASRRGAAGNGEQYF.

This clone has more than one count but fewer than ten. The chain employs TRBV28 and TRBJ2-3; D is undetermined. The germline gives CDR1 MDHEN, CDR2 SYDVKM. Trimming shortened V by 2 bases and J by 2 bases, and 8 bases separated the two germline ends. This CDR3 comprises 14 residues. The CDR3: CASSLDSITDTQYF. DNA for the CDR3: TGTGCCAGCAGTTTAGATAGTATCACAGATACGCAGTATTTT.

This clone appeared a single time. The CDR3 here is CASKTGDTGELFF. The CDR3 DNA reads TGTGCCAGCAAGACGGGGGACACCGGGGAGCTGTTTTTT. V gene TRBV6-6 combines with J gene TRBJ2-2; D might be TRBD2 (6 bases). Trimming stripped 7 bases from V and 3 bases from J, with 9 bases between. This CDR3 spans 13 amino acids. Germline CDR1 and CDR2: MNHNY and SVGAGI (reference sequence).

The gene calls are TRBV19 and TRBJ2-5; 9 nucleotides align to TRBD1. CDR3 length: 13 amino acids. Losses at the gene ends were 4 bases for V and 6 bases for J; bases not matched to a gene: 3. Germline CDR1 reads LNHDA; CDR2 reads SQIVND (reference sequence). The CDR3 here is CASSTTGGKTQYF. In nucleotides, the CDR3 is TGTGCCAGTAGTACGACAGGGGGAAAGACCCAGTACTTC.

This clone has just one count. The chain carries TRBV6-6 and TRBJ2-7; D is perhaps TRBD1 or TRBD2 (6 bases each). V shed 5 bases and J shed 1 base, with 12 bases lying between them. CDR1 and CDR2 (germline): MNHNY, SVGAGI (reference sequence). The CDR3 spans 14 residues. The CDR3 DNA follows: TGTGCCAGCAGTGATGAGGGGGGTTCCTACGAGCAGTACTTC. It encodes CASSDEGGSYEQYF.

The V call is TRBV7-6, the J call TRBJ2-3; 12 positions agree with TRBD2. In germline, CDR1 is SGHVS, CDR2 FNYEAQ. V dropped 6 bases and J dropped 3; count of bases not matched to a gene: 7. The CDR3 covers 16 residues. The CDR3 is CASSRLAGAGTDTQYF. CDR3 DNA: TGTGCCAGCAGTCGACTAGCGGGAGCCGGAACAGATACGCAGTATTTT.

The gene calls are TRBV7-9 and TRBJ2-3; D is uncertain. The V and J ends lost 5 bases and 3 bases respectively, with 9 bases between them. CDR1 is SEHNR, CDR2 FQNEAQ, per germline (reference sequence). This CDR3 is built from 13 residues. CDR3: CASSGFLTDTQYF. CDR3 bases: TGTGCCAGCAGCGGCTTCTTAACAGATACGCAGTATTTT.

The rearrangement uses TRBV4-3 and TRBJ2-3; TRBD2 is a possible D gene (5 bases). The V gene lost 5 bases and the J gene lost 0 bases, with 12 bases spanning the gap. The CDR3 totals 15 residues. Germline assignment: CDR1 LGHNA and CDR2 YSLEER. The CDR3 loop reads CASSSAPGSTDTQYF. CDR3 bases: TGCGCCAGCAGCTCGGCCCCGGGGAGCACAGATACGCAGTATTTT.